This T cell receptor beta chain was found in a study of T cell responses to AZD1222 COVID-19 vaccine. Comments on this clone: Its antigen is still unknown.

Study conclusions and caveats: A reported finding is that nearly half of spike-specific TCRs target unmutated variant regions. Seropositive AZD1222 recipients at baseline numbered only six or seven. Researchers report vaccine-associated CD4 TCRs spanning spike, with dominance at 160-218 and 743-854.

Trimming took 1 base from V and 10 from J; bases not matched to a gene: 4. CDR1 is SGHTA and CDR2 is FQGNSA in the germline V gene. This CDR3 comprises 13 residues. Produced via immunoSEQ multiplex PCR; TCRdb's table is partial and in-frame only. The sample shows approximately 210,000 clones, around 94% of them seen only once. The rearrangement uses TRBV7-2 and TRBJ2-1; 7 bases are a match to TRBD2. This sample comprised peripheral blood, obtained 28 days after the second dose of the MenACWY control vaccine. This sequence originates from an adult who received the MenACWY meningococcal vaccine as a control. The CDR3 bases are TGTGCCAGCAGCTTAGGTGGGACTACCGAGCAGTTCTTC. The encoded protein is CASSLGGTTEQFF. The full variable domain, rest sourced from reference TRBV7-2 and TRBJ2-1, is GAGVSQSPSNKVTEKGKDVELRCDPISGHTALYWYRQSLGQGLEFLIYFQGNSAPDKSGLPSDRFSAERTGGSVSTLTIQRTQQEDSAVYLCASSLGGTTEQFFGPGTRLTVL.